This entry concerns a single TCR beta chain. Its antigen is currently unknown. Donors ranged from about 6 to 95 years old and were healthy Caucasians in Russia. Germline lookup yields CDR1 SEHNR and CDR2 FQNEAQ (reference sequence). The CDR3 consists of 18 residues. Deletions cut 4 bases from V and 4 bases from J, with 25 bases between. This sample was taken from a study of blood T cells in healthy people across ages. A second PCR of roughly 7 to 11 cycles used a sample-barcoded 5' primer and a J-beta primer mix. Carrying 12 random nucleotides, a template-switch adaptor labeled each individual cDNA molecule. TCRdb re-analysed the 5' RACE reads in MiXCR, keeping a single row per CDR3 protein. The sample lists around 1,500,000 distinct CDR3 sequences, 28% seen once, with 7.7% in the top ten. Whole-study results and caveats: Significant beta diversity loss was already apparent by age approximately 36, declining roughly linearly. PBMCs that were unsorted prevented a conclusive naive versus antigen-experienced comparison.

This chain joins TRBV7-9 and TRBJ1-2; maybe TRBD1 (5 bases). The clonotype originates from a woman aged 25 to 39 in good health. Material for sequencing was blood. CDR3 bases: TGTGCCAGCAGCTCCGACGCCGGGGGACTCGACAGCGGCTATGGCTACACCTTC. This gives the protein CASSSDAGGLDSGYGYTF. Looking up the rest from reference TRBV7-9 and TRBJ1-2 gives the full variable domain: DTGVSQNPRHKITKRGQNVTFRCDPISEHNRLYWYRQTLGQGPEFLTYFQNEAQLEKSRLLSDRFSAERPKGSFSTLEIQRTEQGDSAMYLCASSSDAGGLDSGYGYTFGSGTRLTVV.